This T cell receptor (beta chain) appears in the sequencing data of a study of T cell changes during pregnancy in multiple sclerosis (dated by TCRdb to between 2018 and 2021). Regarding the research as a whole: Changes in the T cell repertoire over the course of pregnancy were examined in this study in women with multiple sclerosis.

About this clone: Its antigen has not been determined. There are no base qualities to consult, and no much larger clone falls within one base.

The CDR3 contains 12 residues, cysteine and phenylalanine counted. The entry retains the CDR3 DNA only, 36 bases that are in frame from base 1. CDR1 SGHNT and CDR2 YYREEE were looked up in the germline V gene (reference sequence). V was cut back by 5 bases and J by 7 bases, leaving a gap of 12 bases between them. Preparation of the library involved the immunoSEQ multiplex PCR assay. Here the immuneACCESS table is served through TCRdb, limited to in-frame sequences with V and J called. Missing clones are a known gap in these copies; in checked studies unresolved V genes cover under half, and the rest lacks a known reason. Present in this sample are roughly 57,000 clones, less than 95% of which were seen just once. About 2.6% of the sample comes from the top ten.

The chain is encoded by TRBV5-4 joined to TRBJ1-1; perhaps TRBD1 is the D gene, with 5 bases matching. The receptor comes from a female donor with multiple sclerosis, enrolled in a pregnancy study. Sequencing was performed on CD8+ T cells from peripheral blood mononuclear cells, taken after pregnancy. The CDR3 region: CASSFGGSEAFF. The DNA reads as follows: TGTGCCAGCAGTTTTGGGGGGAGTGAAGCTTTCTTT.